This T cell receptor beta chain emerged from a study of multiple sclerosis patients with progressive multifocal leukoencephalopathy. Sequencing was at survey level. Repertoires were generated with immunoSEQ multiplex PCR, while TCRdb's copy carries only in-frame clones and drops some. The repertoire holds around 30,000 clones, with approximately 89% as singletons. Time point reported: before natalizumab initiation. All PML patients were female, and all patients had earlier interferon beta. T0 refers to blood drawn before natalizumab was first infused. Germline lookup yields CDR1 SEHNR and CDR2 FQNEAQ (reference sequence). The CDR3 loop spans 13 amino acids. V was clipped by 6 bases and J by 10 bases; unmatched bases: 9.

The chain combines TRBV7-9 with TRBJ1-1; the match to TRBD1 covers 9 bases. Sequencing was carried out using PBMCs. The sequence derives from a human donor with multiple sclerosis. For the CDR3, the DNA is TGTGCCAGCAGTACGGACAGGGGCCTAGGAGCTTTCTTT. The encoded protein is CASSTDRGLGAFF.